One sample yielded the 18 T cell receptor beta chains listed below, sequenced in a study of OX40 agonist ivuxolimab in advanced cancers. Sequencing used immunoSEQ multiplex PCR; TCRdb keeps in-frame clones, though not all of them. The table includes around 54,000 clones, 90% to 95% detected once. Sequenced material: CD4+ or CD8+ T cells sorted from blood, taken in a trial of the OX40 agonist ivuxolimab. The origin of the receptors is an adult with an advanced solid tumor such as melanoma, head and neck, liver or kidney cancer.

This clone was seen only a few times. The CDR3 DNA reads as TGTGCCAGCAGCCCCGAGACCGGCGGGGAGCTGTTTTTT. It is translated as CASSPETGGELFF. The chain links TRBV9 to TRBJ2-2; D remains ambiguous. Trimming left V 4 bases short and J 7 bases short, with 11 bases between. The CDR3 spans 13 residues. The germline CDR1 and CDR2 sequences are SGDLS and YYNGEE.

Comment on this clone: Given the absence of the conserved phenylalanine or tryptophan at the CDR3 end, a read error is likely. This chain links TRBV28 with TRBJ2-7; 9 nucleotides align to TRBD1. CDR3 length: 13 amino acids. Germline CDR1 is MDHEN and CDR2 is SYDVKM. Germline trimming cut 10 bases from V and 4 bases from J; bases unmatched to any gene: 8. As DNA, the CDR3 is TGTGCCATCCCGGGACAGGGAAAGTACGAGCAGTACCTC. As protein: CAIPGQGKYEQYL.

CDR3 sequence: CASSSGTLQETQYF. The CDR3 DNA follows: TGTGCCAGCAGCTCGGGGACTCTCCAAGAGACCCAGTACTTC. J is TRBJ2-5 and V is TRBV7-9; D may be TRBD2 (6 bases). Germline V gene sequence: CDR1 SEHNR, CDR2 FQNEAQ (reference sequence). The CDR3 sequence is 14 residues long. V was shortened by 4 bases and J by 1 base, with 10 bases between the two germline ends. The whole variable domain, remainder taken from reference TRBV7-9 and TRBJ2-5, is DTGVSQNPRHKITKRGQNVTFRCDPISEHNRLYWYRQTLGQGPEFLTYFQNEAQLEKSRLLSDRFSAERPKGSFSTLEIQRTEQGDSAMYLCASSSGTLQETQYFGPGTRLLVL.

This chain connects TRBV15 to TRBJ2-2; D unresolved. Trimming shortened V by 5 bases and J by 4 bases, and 11 bases separated the two germline ends. The CDR3 is 14 amino acids. Germline loops: CDR1 LNHNV, CDR2 YYDKDF (reference sequence). The CDR3 bases are TGTGCCACCAGCGGAATACAGAGCACCGGGGAGCTGTTTTTT. Residues: CATSGIQSTGELFF.

The chain recombines TRBV19 with TRBJ2-3; 8 bases map to TRBD2. Germline CDR1 reads LNHDA; CDR2 reads SQIVND (reference sequence). The CDR3 runs to 16 residues. With 5 bases clipped from V and 3 bases from J, the junction kept 10 bases outside the gene matches. The CDR3 region is CASSPWTGGGTDTQYF. The CDR3 DNA reads TGTGCCAGTAGTCCTTGGACGGGAGGGGGGACAGATACGCAGTATTTT.

The chain couples TRBV5-6 to TRBJ2-7, with 10 nucleotides matching TRBD1. The V gene end was trimmed by 3 bases and the J gene end by 3 bases; junction bases not matched to a gene: 3. CDR1 is SGHDT and CDR2 is YYEEEE in the germline V gene. The CDR3 extends over 14 amino acids. The CDR3 region is CASSSTGGGYEQYF. CDR3 bases: TGTGCCAGCAGCTCGACAGGGGGCGGCTACGAGCAGTACTTC.

This clone was counted a single time. The V and J genes are TRBV4-1 and TRBJ1-5; D is ambiguous. Germline-derived CDR1 and CDR2 are MGHRA and YSYEKL. The CDR3 covers 18 residues. V was trimmed by 4 bases and J by 0 bases, leaving 19 bases between them. CDR3 loop: CASSPPIYPGYSNQPQHF. CDR3 coding DNA: TGCGCCAGCAGCCCCCCCATATACCCCGGATATAGCAATCAGCCCCAGCATTTT.

V usage is TRBV7-8 and J usage is TRBJ2-7; the match to TRBD2 covers 12 bases. V dropped 1 base and J dropped 2; count of bases not matched to a gene: 0. Germline V lookup: CDR1 SGHVS, CDR2 FQNEAQ. This CDR3 has 15 amino acids. The CDR3 sequence: CASSLGLAGAYEQYF. DNA for the CDR3: TGTGCCAGCAGCTTAGGACTAGCGGGGGCCTACGAGCAGTACTTC.

The chain combines TRBV6-1 with TRBJ2-1; 7 bases are a match to TRBD1. The V and J ends lost 6 bases and 4 bases, in that order; junction bases with no gene match: 3. Germline-derived CDR1 and CDR2 are MNHNS and SASEGT. The CDR3 is 13 amino acids. Here the CDR3 DNA reads TGTGCCAGCAGCCAGACAGGGTACAATGAGCAGTTCTTC. This encodes CASSQTGYNEQFF.

The chain employs TRBV9 and TRBJ1-2; 9 bases match TRBD1. The CDR3 covers 18 residues. V lost 0 bases, J lost 4 bases, and 13 bases stayed unmatched. Germline V CDR1 and CDR2: SGDLS, YYNGEE. CDR3 residues: CASSVEAGTGPSTYGYTF. DNA for the CDR3: TGTGCCAGCAGCGTAGAGGCGGGGACAGGGCCCTCCACCTATGGCTACACCTTC.

J is TRBJ2-2 and V is TRBV30, with 7 bases lining up with TRBD1. Germline V CDR1 and CDR2: GTSNPN, SVGIG (reference sequence). The trim removed 2 bases at V and 5 bases at J, leaving 2 bases unmatched. This CDR3 has 13 amino acids. CDR3 in DNA: TGTGCCTGGAGTTGGGGACAGACCGGGGAGCTGTTTTTT. Encoded protein: CAWSWGQTGELFF.

The chain carries TRBV7-6 and TRBJ1-2; perhaps TRBD1 as D (5 bases). The CDR3 has 13 residues. CDR1 SGHVS and CDR2 FNYEAQ come from the germline V gene. Trimming shortened V by 6 bases and J by 8 bases, and 16 bases separated the two germline ends. CDR3 DNA: TGTGCCAGCAGTTTGGGGCCCTCAGGGGGCTACACCTTC. Encoded protein: CASSLGPSGGYTF.

This clone was observed a few times. This chain joins TRBV4-1 and TRBJ2-7; the D gene could be TRBD1 or TRBD2 (6 bases each). V was clipped by 4 bases and J by 0 bases, with 16 bases between them. Germline assignment: CDR1 MGHRA and CDR2 YSYEKL. The CDR3 consists of 16 residues. The CDR3 DNA is TGCGCCAGCAGCCCCGGAGGGGGTGCAGGCTCCTACGAGCAGTACTTC. Translating it yields CASSPGGGAGSYEQYF.

The rearrangement links TRBV28 to TRBJ1-2, with D hard to call. With 2 bases removed from V and 0 bases from J, the gap between germline ends came to 7 bases. Germline V gene lookup returns CDR1 MDHEN and CDR2 SYDVKM. This CDR3 is built from 14 residues. The CDR3 DNA follows: TGTGCCAGCAGTTTAACGGGAGCTAACTATGGCTACACCTTC. Its translation is CASSLTGANYGYTF.

J is TRBJ2-7 and V is TRBV28; 10 bases agree with TRBD1. V shed 7 bases, J shed 6 bases, and the junction held 9 bases outside the gene matches. Looked up from germline, CDR1 is MDHEN and CDR2 is SYDVKM. The CDR3 sequence is 14 residues long. For the CDR3, the DNA is TGTGCCAGCACCCTATTCGGGACAGGGGTCGAGCAGTACTTC. Amino acids: CASTLFGTGVEQYF.

V usage is TRBV4-1 and J usage is TRBJ2-7; the D gene is possibly TRBD1 (5 bases). The CDR3 contains 13 residues. V dropped 1 base and J dropped 5 bases, with 9 bases sitting between them. The germline gives CDR1 MGHRA, CDR2 YSYEKL. Here the CDR3 DNA reads TGCGCCAGCAGCCAAGTCCCAGGGAACGAGCAGTACTTC. Protein product: CASSQVPGNEQYF.

The V and J genes are TRBV4-2 and TRBJ2-6; no reliable D call. CDR1 is LGHNA, CDR2 YNFKEQ, per germline. The CDR3 consists of 16 residues. V was trimmed by 0 bases and J by 0 bases, leaving 6 bases between them. CDR3 in amino acids: CASSQDRDSGANVLTF. DNA of the CDR3: TGTGCCAGCAGCCAAGATCGAGACTCTGGGGCCAACGTCCTGACTTTC.

The CDR3 DNA reads as TGTGCCAGCCTAGCGGGAGGGCCTGGTCCGTTCTTC. Its translation is CASLAGGPGPFF. This chain joins TRBV7-9 and TRBJ2-1; 12 bases match TRBD2. V shed 8 bases and J 15 bases; nucleotides not matched to a gene: 8. This CDR3 spans 12 amino acids. CDR1 SEHNR and CDR2 FQNEAQ come from the germline V gene (reference sequence).